This is a list of T cell receptor beta chains from one sample in a study of blood T cell repertoires in COVID-19. The assay was immunoSEQ multiplex PCR, and TCRdb's table has in-frame clones only and misses some. The repertoire holds hundreds of thousands of clones, with around 86% as singletons. Input material: PBMCs or T cells enriched from blood (not recorded which). The origin of the receptors is a woman in her forties with acute COVID-19. Both conserved end residues are part of each CDR3. D genes are given only for firm matches. The size field is filled for only some rows; it gives once, few, many or a size class.

. TRBJ2-1 TRBV5-1 TRBD2 CASSLESSGSEQFF TGCGCCAGCAGCTTGGAGTCTAGCGGGAGTGAGCAGTTCTTC
. TRBJ2-1 TRBV3-1/TRBV3-2 TRBD2 CASSQAGLAGGNEQFF TGTGCCAGCAGCCAAGCTGGACTAGCGGGAGGGAATGAGCAGTTCTTC
. TRBJ2-1 TRBV24-1 . CATSVRGNEQFF TGTGCCACCAGTGTTAGGGGCAATGAGCAGTTCTTC
once TRBJ2-2 TRBV28 TRBD1 CAGRGQVTGELFF TGTGCCGGAAGGGGACAGGTCACCGGGGAGCTGTTTTTT
. TRBJ2-2 TRBV3-1/TRBV3-2 . CASSQDGYTGELFF TGTGCCAGCAGCCAAGACGGGTACACCGGGGAGCTGTTTTTT
. TRBJ2-7 TRBV7-9 TRBD1 CASSLEQGAYEQYF TGTGCCAGCAGCTTAGAGCAGGGGGCCTACGAGCAGTACTTC
. TRBJ2-5 TRBV7-2 . CASSLSVTETQYF TGTGCCAGCAGCTTATCAGTCACGGAGACCCAGTACTTC
. TRBJ2-7 TRBV11-1 . CASSPYPGTFVHEQYF TGTGCCAGCAGCCCCTACCCAGGGACATTCGTCCACGAGCAGTACTTC
. TRBJ1-1 TRBV11-2 . CASSYTGPATEAFF TGTGCCAGCAGCTATACAGGGCCGGCGACTGAAGCTTTCTTT
. TRBJ2-1 TRBV15 TRBD2 CATTTDLTSGFAYNEQFF TGTGCCACCACCACCGATCTGACTAGCGGGTTCGCCTACAATGAGCAGTTCTTC
. TRBJ1-2 TRBV28 TRBD1 CASSAGGLYGYTF TGTGCCAGCAGCGCAGGGGGCCTCTATGGCTACACCTTC
. TRBJ2-1 TRBV7-2 TRBD2 CARRLAGYNEQFF TGTGCCCGGCGGCTAGCGGGATACAATGAGCAGTTCTTC
. TRBJ1-5 TRBV27 . CASSLSKGRGGQPQHF TGTGCCAGCAGTTTATCCAAGGGGAGGGGCGGACAGCCCCAGCATTTT
. TRBJ1-5 TRBV5-3 . CARSLTAGFSNQPQHF TGTGCCAGAAGCTTGACGGCAGGCTTTAGCAATCAGCCCCAGCATTTT
. TRBJ2-7 TRBV7-9 . CASSLDRGEQYF TGTGCCAGCAGCTTAGATAGGGGCGAGCAGTACTTC
. TRBJ1-5 TRBV29-1 . CSVGETGPQHF TGCAGCGTTGGGGAGACTGGTCCCCAGCATTTT
. TRBJ1-5 TRBV18 . CASSQLAGAEGQPQHF TGTGCCAGCTCACAGCTCGCGGGGGCTGAGGGTCAGCCCCAGCATTTT
. TRBJ2-1 TRBV2 . CASYFSPGSYNEQFF TGTGCCAGCTACTTCTCCCCGGGGTCCTACAATGAGCAGTTCTTC
few TRBJ2-1 TRBV3-1/TRBV3-2 . CASSQSVLLNEQFF TGTGCCAGCAGCCAATCGGTTCTTCTCAATGAGCAGTTCTTC
. TRBJ2-2 TRBV29-1 TRBD2 CSVQAGGTNTGELFF TGCAGCGTTCAAGCGGGAGGGACTAACACCGGGGAGCTGTTTTTT
. TRBJ1-3 TRBV2 . CASREQGPGGTIYF TGTGCCAGCAGAGAGCAGGGGCCCGGCGGCACCATATATTTT
once TRBJ2-7 TRBV7-2 . CASTGGLTYEQYF TGTGCCAGCACCGGAGGGCTCACCTACGAGCAGTACTTC
. TRBJ2-1 TRBV11-2 TRBD2 CASSLSGTINEQFF TGTGCCAGCAGCCTCTCCGGGACTATCAATGAGCAGTTCTTC
. TRBJ1-1 TRBV11-3 . CASSLEGGAEAFF TGTGCCAGCAGCTTAGAGGGAGGGGCTGAAGCTTTCTTT
. TRBJ1-1 TRBV10-2 . CASRPLSREAETEAFF TGCGCCAGCAGACCCCTTTCCAGGGAGGCGGAAACTGAAGCTTTCTTT
few TRBJ2-2 TRBV7-9 . CASSRQSNTGELFF TGTGCCAGCAGCCGACAGTCGAACACCGGGGAGCTGTTTTTT
. TRBJ1-1 TRBV3-1/TRBV3-2 . CASRGGTEAFF TGTGCCAGCAGGGGGGGTACTGAAGCTTTCTTT
once TRBJ2-3 TRBV9 . CASSPLGVLTDTQYF TGTGCCAGCAGCCCCCTCGGTGTCCTCACAGATACGCAGTATTTT
few TRBJ1-5 TRBV6-1 . CASSAGFQVPIFNQPQHF TGTGCCAGCAGTGCCGGTTTTCAGGTTCCCATCTTTAATCAGCCCCAGCATTTT
. TRBJ2-7 TRBV19 . CASSEGYEQYF TGTGCCAGTAGTGAGGGCTACGAGCAGTACTTC
. TRBJ2-5 TRBV7-8 TRBD2 CAIRRGESGREETQYF TGTGCCATTCGGAGGGGGGAGAGCGGGAGGGAAGAGACCCAGTACTTC
. TRBJ2-1 TRBV28 . CASSLSPGLSYNEQFF TGTGCCAGCAGTTTATCACCGGGACTCTCCTACAATGAGCAGTTCTTC
. TRBJ1-1 TRBV7-9 . CASSVSGGPTEAFF TGTGCCAGCAGCGTAAGTGGGGGCCCCACTGAAGCTTTCTTT
. TRBJ2-3 TRBV10-3 . CANLGDFTDTQYF TGTGCCAACCTAGGGGATTTCACAGATACGCAGTATTTT
. TRBJ2-5 TRBV10-3 TRBD2 CAIATSAGTQYF TGTGCCATCGCCACTAGCGCCGGGACCCAGTACTTC
. TRBJ1-3 TRBV18 . CASSPGPPAGGNTIYF TGTGCCAGCTCACCAGGACCCCCGGCGGGGGGAAACACCATATATTTT
. TRBJ2-3 TRBV19 TRBD1 CASSIGEVGQGALNTQYF TGTGCCAGTAGTATAGGAGAGGTAGGACAGGGTGCTCTAAATACGCAGTATTTT
. TRBJ1-2 TRBV6-2/TRBV6-3 . CASSPSIGGGRLNYGYTF TGTGCCAGCAGCCCCTCAATAGGTGGGGGGAGACTTAACTATGGCTACACCTTC
. TRBJ2-2 TRBV6-1 . CASSDGTGELFF TGTGCCAGCAGTGACGGCACCGGGGAGCTGTTTTTT
. TRBJ2-7 TRBV7-2 . CASSLAGGGGYEQYF TGTGCCAGCAGCTTAGCAGGGGGGGGCGGCTACGAGCAGTACTTC
. TRBJ1-5 TRBV10-2 TRBD1 CASSEKTGTGGGQPQHF TGCGCCAGCAGTGAGAAGACGGGGACAGGAGGAGGGCAGCCCCAGCATTTT
. TRBJ1-2 TRBV6-6 . CASSSHPGSYGYTF TGTGCCAGCAGTTCCCATCCAGGTAGCTATGGCTACACCTTC
once TRBJ1-1 TRBV24-1 TRBD1 CATSEGQGATNTEAFF TGTGCCACCAGTGAAGGACAGGGGGCTACGAACACTGAAGCTTTCTTT
. TRBJ2-7 TRBV18 . CASSPPSSYEQYF TGTGCCAGCTCACCACCATCCAGCTACGAGCAGTACTTC
many TRBJ2-1 TRBV6-1 TRBD2 CASSEGPAGVDEQFF TGTGCCAGCAGTGAAGGGCCAGCGGGAGTGGATGAGCAGTTCTTC
. TRBJ2-5 TRBV7-9 TRBD1 CASSSRDSGVQETQYF TGTGCCAGCAGCTCTAGGGACAGTGGGGTCCAAGAGACCCAGTACTTC
. TRBJ2-1 TRBV24-1 . CATSDPPSRGEQFF TGTGCCACCAGTGATCCCCCCTCCAGAGGTGAGCAGTTCTTC
. TRBJ2-3 TRBV9 . CASSVTGTGTDTQYF TGTGCCAGCAGCGTTACCGGGACTGGGACAGATACGCAGTATTTT
. TRBJ1-1 TRBV29-1 . CSVVPIREAFF TGCAGCGTCGTTCCTATACGGGAAGCTTTCTTT
. TRBJ1-2 TRBV14 TRBD1 CASRPGQPLSGYTF TGTGCCAGCAGACCGGGACAGCCTCTATCTGGCTACACCTTC
. TRBJ1-2 TRBV7-9 . CASRTVGDNGYTF TGTGCCAGCAGGACCGTGGGGGACAATGGCTACACCTTC
once TRBJ2-2 TRBV5-6 . CASSLSGVTGELFF TGTGCCAGCAGCTTGTCGGGAGTTACCGGGGAGCTGTTTTTT
. TRBJ2-7 TRBV4-3 TRBD2 CASSQDAPLAGDPSSYEQYF TGCGCCAGCAGCCAAGATGCTCCCCTAGCGGGAGATCCTTCCTCCTACGAGCAGTACTTC
. TRBJ2-4 TRBV6-5 TRBD1 CASSQTGSRKNIQYF TGTGCCAGCAGTCAGACAGGGTCCCGCAAAAACATTCAGTACTTC
. TRBJ2-7 TRBV4-1 TRBD2 CASSLHTGTTSYEQYF TGCGCCAGCAGCCTTCACACCGGGACTACCTCTTACGAGCAGTACTTC
. TRBJ2-1 TRBV19 . CASSPTSSSYNEQFF TGTGCCAGTAGTCCGACTAGTAGCTCCTACAATGAGCAGTTCTTC
. TRBJ2-3 TRBV7-2 . CASSRPLATADTQYF TGTGCCAGCAGCCGGCCGCTAGCGACGGCAGATACGCAGTATTTT
once TRBJ2-6 TRBV7-9 . CASSTALGSGANVLTF TGTGCCAGCAGCACCGCGTTGGGCTCAGGGGCCAACGTCCTGACTTTC
. TRBJ1-6 TRBV6-5 . CASGTAGSHSPLHF TGTGCCAGCGGTACCGCAGGTTCCCATTCACCCCTCCACTTT
. TRBJ1-6 TRBV29-1 . CSARAEASYNSPLHF TGCAGCGCCAGGGCTGAGGCGTCCTATAATTCACCCCTCCACTTT